This T cell receptor (beta chain) emerged from a study of T cell repertoires in cytomegalovirus infection. About the research overall: It was the public TCR beta signatures that indicated both CMV infection and matching HLA type.

TCRdb analysed the reads with MiXCR anew, one entry per CDR3 protein. The table shows a few hundred thousand distinct CDR3 sequences, with roughly 13% occurring only once. The CDR3 runs to 14 residues. V lost 3 bases and J 1 base, leaving 10 bases between the germline ends. Per germline, CDR1 SGHRS and CDR2 YFSETQ. On this clonotype: Its antigen is currently unknown.

Whole-study findings and limits: Carriage of CMV together with the relevant HLA was identifiable through cumulative public TCR beta family frequency. Clonotype analysis showed dominance of the ex vivo response by HLA-C-restricted CMV-specific TCR beta clonotypes.

The V and J genes are TRBV5-1 and TRBJ2-5; D ambiguous. The receptor comes from a human donor in good health (CMV status not recorded). Some clones in this sample may be carry-over from other donors' samples. Sequences were obtained from PBMCs. The CDR3 region has the DNA TGCGCCAGCAGCTCGGGTTCTCCCCAAGAGACCCAGTACTTC. Translation gives CASSSGSPQETQYF.